The rows below give T cell receptor beta chains drawn from one sample of a study of blood T cell repertoires in COVID-19. TCRdb's copy holds only in-frame clones and misses some; the assay was immunoSEQ multiplex PCR. This sample has approximately 410,000 clones, with about nine tenths found just once. The sequenced sample was peripheral blood. Receptors were obtained from a woman aged 25 to 39 with active or convalescent COVID-19. CDR3s include the opening cysteine and the closing phenylalanine or tryptophan. The D gene is left open where the match is weak. Rows may omit the clone size; those that give it use once, few, many or a size class.

- | TRBJ2-2 | - | TRBV10-1 | 16 | CASSELTGSSTGELFF | TGCGCCAGCAGTGAGTTAACAGGGTCGAGCACCGGGGAGCTGTTTTTT
- | TRBJ1-4 | - | TRBV6-4 | 14 | CASSDLAGDEKLFF | TGTGCCAGCAGTGACTTGGCAGGGGACGAAAAACTGTTTTTT
- | TRBJ2-2 | - | TRBV7-8 | 13 | CASSRQNTGELFF | TGTGCCAGCAGCCGTCAGAACACCGGGGAGCTGTTTTTT
- | TRBJ1-1 | once | TRBV3-1/TRBV3-2 | 14 | CASSQVPGNTEAFF | TGTGCCAGCAGCCAAGTACCAGGGAACACTGAAGCTTTCTTT
TRBD2 | TRBJ2-6 | - | TRBV30 | 17 | CAWKRGRTKAGANVLTF | TGTGCCTGGAAGCGGGGGCGGACTAAGGCTGGGGCCAACGTCCTGACTTTC
TRBD1 | TRBJ2-5 | - | TRBV10-1 | 15 | CASSEEGTDQETQYF | TGCGCCAGCAGTGAGGAAGGGACAGACCAAGAGACCCAGTACTTC
- | TRBJ1-6 | few | TRBV19 | 16 | CASSRLSGSYNSPLHF | TGTGCCAGTAGCCGGTTATCGGGGTCCTATAATTCACCCCTCCACTTT
TRBD1 | TRBJ1-1 | once | TRBV18 | 15 | CASSRSGQSNTEAFF | TGTGCCAGCTCACGATCGGGACAGTCGAACACTGAAGCTTTCTTT
TRBD2 | TRBJ2-5 | - | TRBV5-6 | 16 | CASSLGLAGTPETQYF | TGTGCCAGCAGCTTAGGACTAGCGGGGACCCCAGAGACCCAGTACTTC
- | TRBJ2-1 | - | TRBV4-1 | 15 | CASSQDPGTFSEQFF | TGCGCCAGCAGCCAAGATCCCGGGACATTTAGTGAGCAGTTCTTC
- | TRBJ2-1 | - | TRBV6-5 | 14 | CASGGDNRGFEQFF | TGTGCCAGCGGGGGGGACAATCGAGGGTTTGAGCAGTTCTTC
- | TRBJ1-2 | once | TRBV6-5 | 12 | CASRTGSYGYTF | TGTGCCAGCAGAACAGGGTCCTATGGCTACACCTTC
- | TRBJ1-3 | - | TRBV2 | 14 | CASSQQGSGNTIYF | TGTGCCAGCAGCCAACAGGGCTCTGGAAACACCATATATTTT
TRBD1 | TRBJ1-1 | - | TRBV6-5 | 13 | CASSYGQGTEAFF | TGTGCCAGCAGTTACGGACAGGGGACTGAAGCTTTCTTT
TRBD1 | TRBJ1-2 | - | TRBV29-1 | 15 | CSVEVGTGASYGYTF | TGCAGCGTTGAAGTTGGAACAGGGGCCAGCTATGGCTACACCTTC
- | TRBJ2-4 | - | TRBV6-2/TRBV6-3 | 17 | CASSYPGEQGAKNIQYF | TGTGCCAGCAGTTACCCCGGGGAGCAGGGGGCCAAAAACATTCAGTACTTC
- | TRBJ1-4 | - | TRBV19 | 17 | CASSIGGRGSGNEKLFF | TGTGCCAGTAGTATAGGGGGGAGGGGCTCGGGAAATGAAAAACTGTTTTTT
- | TRBJ1-3 | - | TRBV27 | 15 | CASSLSRGAGNTIYF | TGTGCCAGCAGTTTATCTCGGGGTGCTGGAAACACCATATATTTT
TRBD1 | TRBJ1-6 | - | TRBV18 | 16 | CASSPGTGGHNSPLHF | TGTGCCAGCTCACCGGGGACAGGGGGACATAATTCACCCCTCCACTTT
TRBD1 | TRBJ1-2 | few | TRBV25-1 | 15 | CASSAPQGLYYGYTF | TGTGCCAGCAGTGCCCCACAGGGGCTTTACTATGGCTACACCTTC
TRBD1 | TRBJ1-3 | - | TRBV9 | 15 | CASSVGTDSGNTIYF | TGTGCCAGCAGCGTGGGGACAGACTCTGGAAACACCATATATTTT
- | TRBJ1-1 | - | TRBV20-1 | 11 | CSGKRNTEAFF | TGCAGCGGGAAGAGGAACACTGAAGCTTTCTTT
- | TRBJ2-7 | - | TRBV5-4 | 13 | CASSSTGSYEQYF | TGTGCCAGCAGCTCGACAGGCTCCTACGAGCAGTACTTC
TRBD2 | TRBJ2-1 | - | TRBV3-1/TRBV3-2 | 15 | CASRRRGGLYNEQFF | TGTGCCAGCAGAAGACGGGGGGGGCTCTACAATGAGCAGTTCTTC
TRBD2 | TRBJ2-1 | - | TRBV7-9 | 18 | CASSLASGGPSSYNEQFF | TGTGCCAGCAGCTTAGCCAGCGGGGGCCCTAGCTCCTACAATGAGCAGTTCTTC
- | TRBJ1-5 | - | TRBV6-6 | 16 | CASSYTPPVSNQPQHF | TGTGCCAGCAGTTATACGCCGCCAGTGAGCAATCAGCCCCAGCATTTT
- | TRBJ1-5 | - | TRBV10-3 | 14 | CAISVSREDQPQHF | TGTGCCATCAGTGTTTCCAGGGAAGATCAGCCCCAGCATTTT